One sample yielded the 2 T cell receptor beta chains listed below, sequenced in a study of T cells after yellow fever vaccination. TCRdb reprocessed the 5' RACE reads via MiXCR and lists one record per CDR3 protein. The sample gives about 300,000 distinct CDR3 sequences, 6.8% of which show up once; 15% to 20% is in the top ten. Sequenced here: PBMCs, sampled roughly 47 days after the first yellow fever vaccination. These receptors were obtained from a man younger than 35 who received the YFV17D yellow fever vaccine.

This clonotype was recorded a few times. The chain has TRBV11-2 and TRBJ2-1; TRBD1 matches 7 bases. The germline gives CDR1 SGHAT, CDR2 FQNNGV. The CDR3 runs 14 residues. After removal of 3 bases from V and 4 bases from J, the junction contained 3 bases not matched to a gene. The CDR3 DNA reads TGTGCCAGCAGCTTCGGACAGGTGTACAATGAGCAGTTCTTC. It codes for CASSFGQVYNEQFF.

This clonotype was picked up a small number of times. The V gene is TRBV2, the J gene TRBJ2-7, with TRBD2 as a possible D gene (5 bases). Germline V lookup: CDR1 SNHLY, CDR2 FYNNEI. The CDR3 consists of 12 residues. The V end was cut by 5 bases, the J end by 5 bases, with 10 bases between. CDR3 sequence (DNA): TGTGCCAGCAGTACCGGAGCGGACGAGCAGTACGTC. Protein: CASSTGADEQYV.